This T cell receptor beta chain was sequenced in a study of cytomegalovirus exposure and HLA in healthy donors. Study-wide background: T cells numbering about 200 million yielded some 100 million unique TCR beta sequences in an earlier analysis. Study-level points and caveats: In terms of immune exposure information, only CMV serostatus was available.

Nominally healthy donors provided the samples, though records likely missed some immune exposures. The PCR made use of 60 Vbeta and 13 Jbeta primers. Produced via immunoSEQ multiplex PCR; TCRdb's table is partial and in-frame only. The repertoire holds approximately 190,000 clones, with roughly 80% as singletons. Germline CDR1 and CDR2: SEHNR and FQNEAQ (reference sequence). The CDR3 is 15 amino acids. Trimming took 5 bases from V and 4 from J, leaving 15 bases between them. This clone was seen a single time. The antigen is unknown. The chain has TRBV7-9 and TRBJ1-3, with D possibly TRBD1 on 5 matching bases. The sequence was collected from a man aged 50 to 60 in good health and CMV-seronegative. Sequencing used PBMCs. The CDR3 region has the DNA TGTGCCAGCAGCCAATTGACGGGGGGAGGAAACACCATATATTTT. As protein: CASSQLTGGGNTIYF.